The present T cell receptor (beta chain) was sequenced within a study of blood T cell repertoires in COVID-19. The overall study: Samples representing acute and convalescent COVID-19 were sourced from the United States, Italy and Spain. Sample material is recorded as cDNA or gDNA derived from T cells, B-cell-depleted T cells, or PBMCs.

As handled by the study authors: Cell counts per sample came from amplifying reference gene primers. Some clones are missing from TCRdb's copy, which holds only in-frame ones; the method was immunoSEQ multiplex PCR. V and J calls and clone size are as listed in that table; D and trimming were resolved from the DNA. The sample shows 190,000 or so clones, 85% to 90% of them seen only once. This CDR3 spans 14 amino acids. V was pared by 1 base and J by 9 bases, with 15 bases between. CDR1 and CDR2 from the germline V gene are PRHDT and FYEKMQ (reference sequence). This clonotype originated in a man between 45 and 60 years old with acute or convalescent COVID-19. Input material: peripheral blood. The chain links TRBV13 to TRBJ2-5; D unresolved. The CDR3: CASSLALSFESQYF. The CDR3 bases are TGTGCCAGCAGCTTAGCCCTATCGTTTGAGTCCCAGTACTTC. The whole variable domain, filled in from reference TRBV13 and TRBJ2-5, reads AAGVIQSPRHLIKEKRETATLKCYPIPRHDTVYWYQQGPGQDPQFLISFYEKMQSDKGSIPDRFSAQQFSDYHSELNMSSLELGDSALYFCASSLALSFESQYFGPGTRLLVL.